A selection of T cell receptor beta chains follows, all from one sample in a study of response to subunit inactivated influenza vaccine. One entry per CDR3 protein, called by TCRdb with MiXCR from the RT-PCR reads. This sample has approximately 530,000 distinct CDR3 sequences; over 10% occur once, and the top ten carry roughly 14%. The sequences come from PBMCs from blood, collected around seven weeks after vaccination. These receptors all come from a man between 50 and 59 years old who received an inactivated influenza vaccine. Both conserved end residues are part of each CDR3. The D gene is left open where the match is weak. Expanded clones get a size class; other rows say once, few or many, or leave the size out.

D	V	J	size	CDR3	DNA
NA	TRBV7-2	TRBJ2-2	many	CASSLLGRGTGELFF	TGTGCCAGCAGCCTTTTGGGCCGGGGCACCGGGGAGCTGTTTTTT
TRBD2	TRBV24-1	TRBJ2-3	few	CATSDLSGGDHTDTQYF	TGTGCCACCAGTGATTTGAGTGGGGGGGACCACACAGATACGCAGTATTTT
NA	TRBV12-3/TRBV12-4	TRBJ1-5	NA	CASSARSDQPQHF	TGTGCCAGCAGCGCGAGAAGCGATCAGCCCCAGCATTTT
NA	TRBV12-3/TRBV12-4	TRBJ2-7	NA	CASSLVNRDAEQYF	TGTGCCAGCAGTTTAGTGAATCGGGATGCCGAGCAGTACTTC
TRBD1	TRBV7-2	TRBJ2-7	NA	CASSLPNLRDRGLEQYF	TGTGCCAGCAGCTTGCCGAATCTTCGGGACAGGGGGCTCGAGCAGTACTTC
TRBD2	TRBV15	TRBJ2-3	few	CATSRWGGSGGTQYF	TGTGCCACCAGCAGATGGGGAGGTAGCGGGGGAACGCAGTATTTT
TRBD2	TRBV7-3	TRBJ2-1	few	CASSPNGGGLGEQFF	TGTGCCAGCAGCCCGAATGGGGGGGGACTCGGCGAGCAGTTCTTC
NA	TRBV27	TRBJ1-2	NA	CASSLKASGRGYTF	TGTGCCAGCAGTTTAAAGGCGTCAGGGAGAGGCTACACCTTC
TRBD2	TRBV20-1	TRBJ2-5	NA	CSASFSGGAGETQYF	TGCAGTGCTAGTTTTAGCGGGGGGGCGGGAGAGACCCAGTACTTC
NA	TRBV20-1	TRBJ1-1	NA	CSASGTEAFF	TGCAGTGCTAGCGGGACTGAAGCTTTCTTT
NA	TRBV28	TRBJ1-1	NA	CASTLGQNSEAFF	TGTGCCAGCACCCTCGGACAGAACAGTGAAGCTTTCTTT
TRBD1	TRBV25-1	TRBJ1-2	NA	CASSDRDRVSDGYTF	TGTGCCAGCAGTGACCGGGACAGGGTCAGCGATGGCTACACCTTC
TRBD2	TRBV7-8	TRBJ2-1	few	CASSFTLAGESYNEQFF	TGTGCCAGCAGCTTCACCCTAGCGGGCGAATCCTACAATGAGCAGTTCTTC
TRBD1	TRBV5-1	TRBJ2-3	few	CASSLDRQGLTDTQYF	TGCGCCAGCAGCTTGGATCGACAGGGCCTCACAGATACGCAGTATTTT
NA	TRBV12-3/TRBV12-4	TRBJ1-1	NA	CASSLRGSGNTEAFF	TGTGCCAGCAGTTTAAGGGGGTCAGGGAACACTGAAGCTTTCTTT
NA	TRBV27	TRBJ2-2	NA	CASSWLFGTPNTGELFF	TGTGCCAGCAGTTGGCTCTTCGGGACACCGAACACCGGGGAGCTGTTTTTT
NA	TRBV7-3	TRBJ2-3	few	CASSDGGTDTQYF	TGTGCCAGCAGCGACGGGGGCACAGATACGCAGTATTTT
NA	TRBV6-5	TRBJ1-2	NA	CASSYFGGSYGYTF	TGTGCCAGCAGTTACTTCGGGGGATCCTATGGCTACACCTTC
NA	TRBV6-5	TRBJ2-7	few	CASSYPGREDEQYF	TGTGCCAGCAGTTATCCGGGCAGGGAGGACGAGCAGTACTTC
NA	TRBV29-1	TRBJ1-1	few	CSVLLRWEAFF	TGCAGCGTCCTTCTCCGCTGGGAGGCTTTCTTT
NA	TRBV11-2	TRBJ2-1	NA	CASSLMSSKDEQFF	TGTGCCAGCAGCTTGATGTCGAGCAAGGATGAGCAGTTCTTC
NA	TRBV12-3/TRBV12-4	TRBJ1-2	many	CASSPWQGSYGYTF	TGTGCCAGCAGCCCCTGGCAGGGAAGTTATGGCTACACCTTC
NA	TRBV29-1	TRBJ2-2	many	CSVEGGDYTGELFF	TGCAGCGTTGAGGGCGGAGATTACACCGGGGAGCTGTTTTTT
NA	TRBV7-9	TRBJ2-7	NA	CASSLGSGVSSYEQYF	TGTGCCAGCAGCTTGGGCAGCGGAGTCAGCTCCTACGAGCAGTACTTC
NA	TRBV20-1	TRBJ1-6	NA	CSARDPRRGNSPLHF	TGCAGTGCTAGAGATCCCCGGCGCGGGAATTCACCCCTCCACTTT
NA	TRBV4-1	TRBJ2-3	NA	CASSHLLAGISTDTQYF	TGCGCCAGCAGCCACCTCCTCGCCGGGATTAGCACAGATACGCAGTATTTT
NA	TRBV11-1	TRBJ1-3	few	CASSSTPVKTPSNSGNTIYF	TGTGCCAGCAGTTCTACTCCAGTCAAAACACCTTCAAACTCTGGAAACACCATATATTTT
NA	TRBV6-6	TRBJ1-2	few	CASSYSRVGYTF	TGTGCCAGCAGTTACTCCCGGGTGGGCTACACCTTC
TRBD2	TRBV7-6	TRBJ2-3	NA	CASSSPGGADTQYF	TGTGCCAGCAGCTCTCCGGGAGGCGCAGATACGCAGTATTTT
TRBD2	TRBV11-2	TRBJ2-1	many	CASSPTAGGLYNEQFF	TGTGCCAGCAGCCCAACTGCGGGGGGGCTATACAATGAGCAGTTCTTC
TRBD1	TRBV20-1	TRBJ1-2	few	CSASWDRRYGYTF	TGCAGTGCTTCCTGGGACAGGCGGTATGGCTACACCTTC
TRBD2	TRBV12-3/TRBV12-4	TRBJ2-3	few	CASSRIAGGPNTDTQYF	TGTGCCAGCAGCCGAATAGCGGGAGGGCCTAACACAGATACGCAGTATTTT